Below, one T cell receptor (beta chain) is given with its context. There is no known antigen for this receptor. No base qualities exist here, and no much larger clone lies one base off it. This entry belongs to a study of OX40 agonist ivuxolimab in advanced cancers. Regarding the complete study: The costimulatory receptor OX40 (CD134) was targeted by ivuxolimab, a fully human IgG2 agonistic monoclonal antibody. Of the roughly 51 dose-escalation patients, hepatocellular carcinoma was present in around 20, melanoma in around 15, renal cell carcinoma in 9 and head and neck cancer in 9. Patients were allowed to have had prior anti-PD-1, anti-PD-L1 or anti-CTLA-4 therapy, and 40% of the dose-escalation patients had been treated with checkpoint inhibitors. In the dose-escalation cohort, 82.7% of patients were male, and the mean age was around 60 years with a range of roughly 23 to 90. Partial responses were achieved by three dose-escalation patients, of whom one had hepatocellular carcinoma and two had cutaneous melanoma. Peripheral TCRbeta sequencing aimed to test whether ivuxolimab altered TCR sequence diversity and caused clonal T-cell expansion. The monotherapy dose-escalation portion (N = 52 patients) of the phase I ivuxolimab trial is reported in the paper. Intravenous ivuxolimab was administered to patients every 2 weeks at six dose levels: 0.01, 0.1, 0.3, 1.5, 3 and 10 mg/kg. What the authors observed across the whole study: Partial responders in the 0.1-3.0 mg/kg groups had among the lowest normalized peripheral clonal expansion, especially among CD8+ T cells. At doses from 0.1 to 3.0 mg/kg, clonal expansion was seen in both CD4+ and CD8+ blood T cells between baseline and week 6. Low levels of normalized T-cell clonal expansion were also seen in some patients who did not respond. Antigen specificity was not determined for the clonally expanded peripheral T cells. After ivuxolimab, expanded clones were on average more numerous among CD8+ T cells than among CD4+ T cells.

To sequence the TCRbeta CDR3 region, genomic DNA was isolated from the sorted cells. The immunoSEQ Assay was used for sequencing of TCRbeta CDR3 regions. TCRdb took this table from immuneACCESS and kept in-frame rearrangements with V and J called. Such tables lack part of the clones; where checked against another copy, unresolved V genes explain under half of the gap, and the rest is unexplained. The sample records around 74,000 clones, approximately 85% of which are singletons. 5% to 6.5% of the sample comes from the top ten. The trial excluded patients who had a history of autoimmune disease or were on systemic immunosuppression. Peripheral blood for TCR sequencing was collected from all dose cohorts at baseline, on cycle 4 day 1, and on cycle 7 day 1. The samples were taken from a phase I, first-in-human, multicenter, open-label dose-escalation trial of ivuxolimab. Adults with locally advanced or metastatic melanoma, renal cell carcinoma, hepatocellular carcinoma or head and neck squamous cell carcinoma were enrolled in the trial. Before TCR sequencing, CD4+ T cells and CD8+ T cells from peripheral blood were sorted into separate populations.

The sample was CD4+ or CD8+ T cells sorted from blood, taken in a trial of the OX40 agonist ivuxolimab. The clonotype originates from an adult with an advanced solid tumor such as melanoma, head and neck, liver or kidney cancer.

This receptor carries the CDR3 CASRPKAGQGNTEAFF. At the DNA level, the sequence is TGTGCCAGCAGACCCAAGGCGGGACAGGGGAACACTGAAGCTTTCTTT. This chain joins TRBV5-8 to TRBJ1-1, with 9 bases matching TRBD1. The germline V gene sets CDR1 to SGHTS and CDR2 to YDEGEE. The CDR3 sequence holds 16 residues, the cysteine and phenylalanine included. This entry keeps only the CDR3 DNA: 48 bases, framed from base 1. V has 5 bases trimmed and J has 1 base trimmed; junction bases matching no gene number 9.